This T cell receptor beta chain stems from a study of T cells in Graves' hyperthyroidism and ophthalmopathy. TCR beta CDR3 region amplification was performed from RNA transcripts. First-round RT-PCR targeting the TCR CDR3 was performed with the HTBI primer set. TCRdb re-called the multiplex PCR reads through MiXCR, storing one row per CDR3 protein. The sample records 100,000 to 140,000 distinct CDR3 sequences, 15% to 20% being singletons. This CDR3 contains 16 residues. Trimming left V 5 bases short and J 0 bases short, with 14 bases between. Germline assignment: CDR1 MDHEN and CDR2 SYDVKM. This clonotype was seen many times.

The receptor was isolated from a woman aged 50 to 65 with Graves' hyperthyroidism. Sequencing was carried out using blood. This rearrangement joins TRBV28 to TRBJ2-1; D ambiguous. CDR3 in DNA: TGTGCCAGCAGTCCCTATCGAGTAAACTCCTACAATGAGCAGTTCTTC. Translating it yields CASSPYRVNSYNEQFF.